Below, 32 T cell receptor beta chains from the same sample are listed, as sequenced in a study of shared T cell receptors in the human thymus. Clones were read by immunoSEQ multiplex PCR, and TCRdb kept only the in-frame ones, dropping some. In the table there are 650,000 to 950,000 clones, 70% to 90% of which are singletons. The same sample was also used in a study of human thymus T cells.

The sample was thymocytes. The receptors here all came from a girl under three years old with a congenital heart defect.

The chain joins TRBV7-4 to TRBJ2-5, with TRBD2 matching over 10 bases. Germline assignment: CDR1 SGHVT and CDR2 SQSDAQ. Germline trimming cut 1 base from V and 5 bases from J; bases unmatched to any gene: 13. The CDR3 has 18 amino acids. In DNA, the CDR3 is TGTGCCAGCAGCTTAGGAGGGGCGACTAGCGGGCAAGGGGAGACCCAGTACTTC. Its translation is CASSLGGATSGQGETQYF. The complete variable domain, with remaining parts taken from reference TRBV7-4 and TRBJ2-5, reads GAGVSQSPRYKVAKRGRDVALRCDSISGHVTLYWYRQTLGQGSEVLTYSQSDAQRDKSGRPSGRFSAERPERSVSTLKIQRTEQGDSAVYLCASSLGGATSGQGETQYFGPGTRLLVL.

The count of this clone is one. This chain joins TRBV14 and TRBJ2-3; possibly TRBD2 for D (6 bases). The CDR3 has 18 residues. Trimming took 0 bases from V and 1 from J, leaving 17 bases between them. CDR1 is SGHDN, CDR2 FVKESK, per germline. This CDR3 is CASSQESETSPRTDTQYF. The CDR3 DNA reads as TGTGCCAGCAGCCAAGAAAGTGAGACTAGTCCCCGCACAGATACGCAGTATTTT.

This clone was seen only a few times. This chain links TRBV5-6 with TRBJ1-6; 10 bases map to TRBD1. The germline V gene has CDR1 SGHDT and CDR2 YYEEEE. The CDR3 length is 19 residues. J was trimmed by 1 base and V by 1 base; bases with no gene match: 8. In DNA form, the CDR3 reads TGTGCCAGCAGCTTGAAGGCGGGACAGGGGTATTCCTATAATTCACCCCTCCACTTT. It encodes CASSLKAGQGYSYNSPLHF.

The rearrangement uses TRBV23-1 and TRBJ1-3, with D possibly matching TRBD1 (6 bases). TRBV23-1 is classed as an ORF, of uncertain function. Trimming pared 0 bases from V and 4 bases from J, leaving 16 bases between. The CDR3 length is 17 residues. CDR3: CASSQSHSTGPGNTIYF. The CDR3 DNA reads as TGCGCCAGCAGTCAATCCCATTCAACAGGGCCGGGAAACACCATATATTTT.

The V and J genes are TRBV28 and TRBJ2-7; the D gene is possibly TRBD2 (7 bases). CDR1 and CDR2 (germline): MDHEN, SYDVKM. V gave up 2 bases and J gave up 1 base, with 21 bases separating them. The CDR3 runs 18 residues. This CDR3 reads CASSLGDVGGGRSYEQYF. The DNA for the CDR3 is TGTGCCAGCAGTTTAGGAGATGTAGGGGGGGGCCGTTCCTACGAGCAGTACTTC.

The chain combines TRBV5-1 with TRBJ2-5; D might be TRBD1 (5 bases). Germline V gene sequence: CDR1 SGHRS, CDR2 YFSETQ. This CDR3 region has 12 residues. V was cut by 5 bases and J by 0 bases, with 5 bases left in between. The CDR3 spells CASRQDQETQYF. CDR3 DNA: TGCGCCAGCAGACAGGACCAAGAGACCCAGTACTTC.

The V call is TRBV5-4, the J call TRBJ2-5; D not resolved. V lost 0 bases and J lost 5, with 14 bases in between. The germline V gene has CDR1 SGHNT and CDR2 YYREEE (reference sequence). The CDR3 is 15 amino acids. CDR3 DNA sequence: TGTGCCAGCAGCTTGGGCGGAGCCGGTGGGGAGACCCAGTACTTC. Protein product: CASSLGGAGGETQYF. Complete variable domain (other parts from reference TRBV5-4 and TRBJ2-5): ETGVTQSPTHLIKTRGQQVTLRCSSQSGHNTVSWYQQALGQGPQFIFQYYREEENGRGNFPPRFSGLQFPNYSSELNVNALELDDSALYLCASSLGGAGGETQYFGPGTRLLVL.

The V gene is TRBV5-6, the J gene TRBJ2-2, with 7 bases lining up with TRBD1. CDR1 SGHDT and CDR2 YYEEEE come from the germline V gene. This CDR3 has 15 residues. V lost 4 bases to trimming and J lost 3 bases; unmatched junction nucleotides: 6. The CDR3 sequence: CASSLTGQYTGELFF. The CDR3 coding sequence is TGTGCCAGCAGCCTTACGGGACAGTACACCGGGGAGCTGTTTTTT.

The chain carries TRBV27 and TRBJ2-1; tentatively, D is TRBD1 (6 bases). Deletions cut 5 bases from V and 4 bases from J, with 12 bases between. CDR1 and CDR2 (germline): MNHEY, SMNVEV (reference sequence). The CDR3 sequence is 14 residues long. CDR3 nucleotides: TGTGCCAGCAGTCGGGACATCCTGTACAATGAGCAGTTCTTC. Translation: CASSRDILYNEQFF.

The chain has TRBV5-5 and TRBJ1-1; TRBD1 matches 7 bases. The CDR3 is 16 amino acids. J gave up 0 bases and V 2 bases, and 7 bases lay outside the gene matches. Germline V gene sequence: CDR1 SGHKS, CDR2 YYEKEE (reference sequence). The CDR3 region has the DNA TGTGCCAGCAGCTTCCGGGACAGCCAATTGAACACTGAAGCTTTCTTT. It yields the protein CASSFRDSQLNTEAFF.

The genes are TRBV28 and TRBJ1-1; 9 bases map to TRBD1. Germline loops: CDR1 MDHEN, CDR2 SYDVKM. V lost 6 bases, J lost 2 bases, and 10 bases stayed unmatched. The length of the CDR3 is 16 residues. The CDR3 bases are TGTGCCAGCAGATACAGGGGGCGCAAGGCCAACACTGAAGCTTTCTTT. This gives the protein CASRYRGRKANTEAFF.

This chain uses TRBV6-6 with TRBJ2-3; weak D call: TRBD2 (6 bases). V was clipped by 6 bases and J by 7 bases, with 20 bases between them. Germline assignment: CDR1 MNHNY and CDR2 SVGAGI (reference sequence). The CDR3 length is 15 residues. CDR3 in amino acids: CASSRARTRDYTQYF. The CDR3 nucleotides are TGTGCCAGCAGCCGCGCTAGGACCAGGGACTATACGCAGTATTTT.

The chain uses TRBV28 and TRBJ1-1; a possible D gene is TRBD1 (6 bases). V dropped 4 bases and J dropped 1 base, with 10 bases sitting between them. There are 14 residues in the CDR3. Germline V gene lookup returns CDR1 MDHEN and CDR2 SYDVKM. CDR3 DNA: TGTGCCAGCAGTTGGACAGTCCGGAACACTGAAGCTTTCTTT. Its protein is CASSWTVRNTEAFF.

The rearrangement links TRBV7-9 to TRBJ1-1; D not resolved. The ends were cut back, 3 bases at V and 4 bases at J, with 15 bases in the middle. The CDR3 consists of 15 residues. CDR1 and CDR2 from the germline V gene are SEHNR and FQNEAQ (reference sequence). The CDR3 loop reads CASSFKGGKVTEAFF. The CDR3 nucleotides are TGTGCCAGCAGCTTTAAGGGAGGGAAAGTCACTGAAGCTTTCTTT.

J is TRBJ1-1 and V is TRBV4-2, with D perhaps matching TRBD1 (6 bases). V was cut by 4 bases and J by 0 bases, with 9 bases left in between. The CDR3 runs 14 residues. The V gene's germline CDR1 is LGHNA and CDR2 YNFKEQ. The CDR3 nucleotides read TGTGCCAGCAGCCTAAAGGGGGTGAACACTGAAGCTTTCTTT. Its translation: CASSLKGVNTEAFF.

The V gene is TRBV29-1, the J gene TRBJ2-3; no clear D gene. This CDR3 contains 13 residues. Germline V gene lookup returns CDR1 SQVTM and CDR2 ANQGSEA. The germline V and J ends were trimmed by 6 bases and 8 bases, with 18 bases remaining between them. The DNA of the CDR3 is TGCAGCGTGGCCTTGGAGAATAGTCCTACGCAGTATTTT. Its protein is CSVALENSPTQYF.

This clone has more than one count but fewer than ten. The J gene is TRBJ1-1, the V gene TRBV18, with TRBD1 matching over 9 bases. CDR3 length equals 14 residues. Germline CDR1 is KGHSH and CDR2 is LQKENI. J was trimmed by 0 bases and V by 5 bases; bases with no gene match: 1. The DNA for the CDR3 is TGTGCCAGCTCATACAGGGGGCTGAACACTGAAGCTTTCTTT. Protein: CASSYRGLNTEAFF. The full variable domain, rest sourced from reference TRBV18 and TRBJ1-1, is NAGVMQNPRHLVRRRGQEARLRCSPMKGHSHVYWYRQLPEEGLKFMVYLQKENIIDESGMPKERFSAEFPKEGPSILRIQQVVRGDSAAYFCASSYRGLNTEAFFGQGTRLTVV.

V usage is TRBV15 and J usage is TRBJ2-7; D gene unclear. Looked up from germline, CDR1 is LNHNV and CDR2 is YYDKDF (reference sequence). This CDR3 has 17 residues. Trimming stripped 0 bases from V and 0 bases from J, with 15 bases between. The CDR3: CATSRDRRPMSSYEQYF. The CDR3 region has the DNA TGTGCCACCAGCAGAGATCGGCGGCCTATGAGCTCCTACGAGCAGTACTTC.

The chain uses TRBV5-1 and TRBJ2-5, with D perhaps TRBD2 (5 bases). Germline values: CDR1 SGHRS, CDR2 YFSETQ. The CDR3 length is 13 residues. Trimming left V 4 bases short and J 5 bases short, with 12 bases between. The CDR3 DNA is TGCGCCAGCAGCCCGAGGAGGTCGGAGACCCAGTACTTC. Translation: CASSPRRSETQYF.

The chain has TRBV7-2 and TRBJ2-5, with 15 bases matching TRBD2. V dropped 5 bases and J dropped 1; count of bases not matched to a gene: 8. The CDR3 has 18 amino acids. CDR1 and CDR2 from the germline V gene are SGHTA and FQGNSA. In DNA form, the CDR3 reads TGTGCCAGCAGCATCAAGGGACTAGCGGGGGGACTCCAAGAGACCCAGTACTTC. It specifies CASSIKGLAGGLQETQYF.

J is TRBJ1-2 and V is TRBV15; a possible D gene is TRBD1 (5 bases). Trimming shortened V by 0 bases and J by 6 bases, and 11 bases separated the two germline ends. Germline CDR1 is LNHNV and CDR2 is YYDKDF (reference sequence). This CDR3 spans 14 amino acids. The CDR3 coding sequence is TGTGCCACCAGCAGAGAAGAAATAGGGGATGGCTACACCTTC. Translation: CATSREEIGDGYTF.

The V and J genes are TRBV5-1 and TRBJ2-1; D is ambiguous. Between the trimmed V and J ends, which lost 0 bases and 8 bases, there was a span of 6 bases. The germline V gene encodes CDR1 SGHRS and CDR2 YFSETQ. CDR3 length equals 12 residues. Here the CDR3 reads CASSLAMDEQFF. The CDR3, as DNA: TGCGCCAGCAGCTTGGCTATGGATGAGCAGTTCTTC.

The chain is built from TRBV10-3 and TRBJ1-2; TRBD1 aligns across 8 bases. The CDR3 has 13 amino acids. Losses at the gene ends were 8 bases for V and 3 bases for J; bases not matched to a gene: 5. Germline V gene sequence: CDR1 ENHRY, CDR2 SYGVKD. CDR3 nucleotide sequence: TGTGCCATCCCCACAGGGGGATACTATGGCTACACCTTC. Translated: CAIPTGGYYGYTF.

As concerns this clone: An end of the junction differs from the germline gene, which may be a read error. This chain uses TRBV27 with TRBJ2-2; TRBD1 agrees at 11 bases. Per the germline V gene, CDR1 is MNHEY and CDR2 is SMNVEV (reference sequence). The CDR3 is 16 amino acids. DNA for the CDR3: TGTGCCAGCACTTTAGTGGGGGACAGGGGGACCGGGGAGCTGTTTTTT. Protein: CASTLVGDRGTGELFF.

CDR3 bases: TGTGCCAGCAGCCGCCGGGACAGGGCATCGAACACCGGGGAGCTGTTTTTT. Its translation is CASSRRDRASNTGELFF. The chain is built from TRBV7-2 and TRBJ2-2; TRBD1 aligns across 9 bases. CDR1 and CDR2 from the germline V gene are SGHTA and FQGNSA. The V and J ends lost 5 bases and 0 bases, in that order; junction bases with no gene match: 7. CDR3 length: 17 residues.

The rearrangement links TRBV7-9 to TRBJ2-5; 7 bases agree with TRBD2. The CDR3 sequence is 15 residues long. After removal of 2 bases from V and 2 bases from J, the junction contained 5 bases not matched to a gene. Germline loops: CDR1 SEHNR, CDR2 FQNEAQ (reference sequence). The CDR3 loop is CASSLSWGGQETQYF. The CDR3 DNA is TGTGCCAGCAGCTTATCATGGGGGGGGCAAGAGACCCAGTACTTC.

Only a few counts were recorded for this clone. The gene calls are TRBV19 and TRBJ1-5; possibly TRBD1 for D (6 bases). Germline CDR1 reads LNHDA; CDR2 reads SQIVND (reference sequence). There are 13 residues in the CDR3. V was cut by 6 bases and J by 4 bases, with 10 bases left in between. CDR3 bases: TGTGCCAGTAGAGAAACAGGGAATCAGCCCCAGCATTTT. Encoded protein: CASRETGNQPQHF.

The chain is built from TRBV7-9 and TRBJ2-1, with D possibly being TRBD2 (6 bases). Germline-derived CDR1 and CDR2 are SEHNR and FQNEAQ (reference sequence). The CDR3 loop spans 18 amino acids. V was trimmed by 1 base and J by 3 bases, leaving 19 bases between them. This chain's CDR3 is CASSLEVFCGEFYNEQFF. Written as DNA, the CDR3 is TGTGCCAGCAGCTTAGAGGTTTTTTGCGGGGAATTCTACAATGAGCAGTTCTTC.

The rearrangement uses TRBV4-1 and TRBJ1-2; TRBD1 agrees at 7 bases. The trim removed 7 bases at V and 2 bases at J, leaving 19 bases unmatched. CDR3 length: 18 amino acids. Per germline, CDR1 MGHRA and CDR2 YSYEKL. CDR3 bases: TGCGCCAGCACCCCAGGGGGATTGGTATCTACAGGGAACTATGGCTACACCTTC. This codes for CASTPGGLVSTGNYGYTF.

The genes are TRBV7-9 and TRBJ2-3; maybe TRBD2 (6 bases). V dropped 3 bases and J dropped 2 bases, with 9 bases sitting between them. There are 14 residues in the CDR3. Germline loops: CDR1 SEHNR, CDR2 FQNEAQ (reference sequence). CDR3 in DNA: TGTGCCAGCAGCTTGCGGGGAAACACAGATACGCAGTATTTT. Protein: CASSLRGNTDTQYF.

Written as DNA, the CDR3 is TGTGCCAGCAGTTTGATCGAACCGCCGCCGGGACAGGAGGGCAATGAGCAGTTCTTC. It is translated as CASSLIEPPPGQEGNEQFF. This rearrangement joins TRBV27 to TRBJ2-1; 8 nucleotides match TRBD1. The length of the CDR3 is 19 residues. Trimming cost V 3 bases and J 6 bases; bases outside gene matches: 19. Germline V CDR1 and CDR2: MNHEY, SMNVEV (reference sequence).

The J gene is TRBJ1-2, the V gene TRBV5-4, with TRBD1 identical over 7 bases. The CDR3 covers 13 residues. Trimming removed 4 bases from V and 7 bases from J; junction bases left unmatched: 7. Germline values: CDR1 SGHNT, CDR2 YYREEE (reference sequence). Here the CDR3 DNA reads TGTGCCAGCAGCCCAGACAGGGTTAGTGGCTACACCTTC. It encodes CASSPDRVSGYTF. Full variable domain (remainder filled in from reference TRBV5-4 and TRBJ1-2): ETGVTQSPTHLIKTRGQQVTLRCSSQSGHNTVSWYQQALGQGPQFIFQYYREEENGRGNFPPRFSGLQFPNYSSELNVNALELDDSALYLCASSPDRVSGYTFGSGTRLTVV.